The clone carrying this T cell receptor beta chain was observed many times. With 0 bases removed from V and 5 bases from J, the gap between germline ends came to 8 bases. From germline, CDR1 is SGHRS and CDR2 YFSETQ. The CDR3 totals 13 residues. Genomic DNA was the source, and TCR beta CDR3 was amplified from it by two-round multiplex PCR. The authors ran first-round PCR with primers specific to each TRBV and TRBJ gene. TCRdb called the multiplex PCR reads again in MiXCR, with one record for every CDR3 protein. The table has fewer than 30,000 distinct CDR3 sequences, around 30% seen once. The data derive from a study of prognosis after radiotherapy for stage I lung cancer.

The TCR was taken from a donor aged 50 or older with non-small cell lung cancer. The material was PBMCs, obtained before or after stereotactic body radiation therapy (not recorded which). The gene calls are TRBV5-1 and TRBJ1-1; D remains ambiguous. The CDR3 DNA sequence: TGCGCCAGCAGCTTGGGACTAGAAACTGAAGCTTTCTTT. Its translation: CASSLGLETEAFF. The whole variable domain, filled in from reference TRBV5-1 and TRBJ1-1, reads KAGVTQTPRYLIKTRGQQVTLSCSPISGHRSVSWYQQTPGQGLQFLFEYFSETQRNKGNFPGRFSGRQFSNSRSEMNVSTLELGDSALYLCASSLGLETEAFFGQGTRLTVV.